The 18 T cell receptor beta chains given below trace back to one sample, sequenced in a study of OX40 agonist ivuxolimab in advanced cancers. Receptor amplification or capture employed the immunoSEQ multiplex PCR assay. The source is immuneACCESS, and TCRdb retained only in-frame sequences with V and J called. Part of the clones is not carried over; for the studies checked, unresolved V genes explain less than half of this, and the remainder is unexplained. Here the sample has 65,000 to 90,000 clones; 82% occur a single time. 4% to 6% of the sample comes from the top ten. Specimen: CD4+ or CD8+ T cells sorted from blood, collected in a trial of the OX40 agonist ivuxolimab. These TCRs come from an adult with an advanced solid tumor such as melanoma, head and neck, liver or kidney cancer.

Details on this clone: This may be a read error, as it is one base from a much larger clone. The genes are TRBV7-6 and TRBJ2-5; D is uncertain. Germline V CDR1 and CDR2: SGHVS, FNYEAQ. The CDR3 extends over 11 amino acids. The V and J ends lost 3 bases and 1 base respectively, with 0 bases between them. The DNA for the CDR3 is TGTGCCAGCAGCTTCCAAGAGACCCAGTACTTC. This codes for CASSFQETQYF.

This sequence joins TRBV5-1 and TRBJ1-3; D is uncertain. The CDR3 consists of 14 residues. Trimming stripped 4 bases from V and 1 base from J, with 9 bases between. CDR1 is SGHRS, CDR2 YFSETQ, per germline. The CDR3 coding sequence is TGCGCCAGCAGCCAGGACTCTTCTGGAAACACCATATATTTT. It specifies CASSQDSSGNTIYF.

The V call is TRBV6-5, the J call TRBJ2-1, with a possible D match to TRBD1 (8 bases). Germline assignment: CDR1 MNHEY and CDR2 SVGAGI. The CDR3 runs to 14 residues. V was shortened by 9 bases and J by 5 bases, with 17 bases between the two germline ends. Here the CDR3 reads CARRGDRNHNEQFF. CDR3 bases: TGTGCCAGACGGGGGGACAGGAATCACAATGAGCAGTTCTTC.

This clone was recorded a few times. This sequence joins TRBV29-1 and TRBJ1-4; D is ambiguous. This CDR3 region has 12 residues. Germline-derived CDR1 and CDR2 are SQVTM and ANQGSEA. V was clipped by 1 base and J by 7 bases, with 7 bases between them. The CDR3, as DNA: TGCAGCGTTGAAGCCGTCGGTGAAAAACTGTTTTTT. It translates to CSVEAVGEKLFF. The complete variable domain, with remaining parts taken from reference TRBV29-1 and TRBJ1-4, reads SAVISQKPSRDICQRGTSLTIQCQVDSQVTMMFWYRQQPGQSLTLIATANQGSEATYESGFVIDKFPISRPNLTFSTLTVSNMSPEDSSIYLCSVEAVGEKLFFGSGTQLSVL.

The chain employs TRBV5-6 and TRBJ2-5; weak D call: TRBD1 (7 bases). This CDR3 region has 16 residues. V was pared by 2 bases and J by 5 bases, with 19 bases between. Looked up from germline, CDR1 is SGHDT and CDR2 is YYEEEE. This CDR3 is CASSLGLTGALETQYF. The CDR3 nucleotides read TGTGCCAGCAGCTTAGGACTAACAGGGGCCCTGGAGACCCAGTACTTC.

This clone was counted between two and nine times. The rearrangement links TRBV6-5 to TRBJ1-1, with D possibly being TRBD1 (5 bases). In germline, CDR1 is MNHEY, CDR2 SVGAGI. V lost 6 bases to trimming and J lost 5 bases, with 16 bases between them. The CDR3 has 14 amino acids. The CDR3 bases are TGTGCCAGCAGGGGGACCGGACGGGAGACTGAAGCTTTCTTT. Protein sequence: CASRGTGRETEAFF.

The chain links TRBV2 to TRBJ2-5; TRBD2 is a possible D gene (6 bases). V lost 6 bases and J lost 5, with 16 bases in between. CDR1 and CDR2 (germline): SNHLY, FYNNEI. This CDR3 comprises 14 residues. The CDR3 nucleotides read TGTGCCAGCAGGGGGGACTCCTATTGGGAGACCCAGTACTTC. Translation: CASRGDSYWETQYF. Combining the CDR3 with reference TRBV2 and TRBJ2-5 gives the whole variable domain EPEVTQTPSHQVTQMGQEVILRCVPISNHLYFYWYRQILGQKVEFLVSFYNNEISEKSEIFDDQFSVERPDGSNFTLKIRSTKLEDSAMYFCASRGDSYWETQYFGPGTRLLVL.

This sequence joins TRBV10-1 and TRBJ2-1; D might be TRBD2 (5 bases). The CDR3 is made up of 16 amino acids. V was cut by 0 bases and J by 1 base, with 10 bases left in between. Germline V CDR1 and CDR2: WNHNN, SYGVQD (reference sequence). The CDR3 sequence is CASSESERDSYNEQFF. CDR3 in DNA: TGCGCCAGCAGTGAGTCGGAGAGGGATTCCTACAATGAGCAGTTCTTC.

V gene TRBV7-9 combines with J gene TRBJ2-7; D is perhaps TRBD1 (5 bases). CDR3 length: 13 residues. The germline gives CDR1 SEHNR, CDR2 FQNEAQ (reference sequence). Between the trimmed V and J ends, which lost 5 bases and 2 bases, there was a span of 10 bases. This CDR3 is CASSRQGTYEQYF. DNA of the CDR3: TGTGCCAGCAGCCGCCAGGGAACCTACGAGCAGTACTTC.

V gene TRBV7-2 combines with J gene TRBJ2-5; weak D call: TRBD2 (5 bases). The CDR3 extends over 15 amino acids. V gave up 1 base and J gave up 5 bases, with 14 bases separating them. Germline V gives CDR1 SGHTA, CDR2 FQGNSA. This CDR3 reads CASSLVGPPGETQYF. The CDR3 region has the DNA TGTGCCAGCAGCTTAGTAGGGCCCCCGGGGGAGACCCAGTACTTC.

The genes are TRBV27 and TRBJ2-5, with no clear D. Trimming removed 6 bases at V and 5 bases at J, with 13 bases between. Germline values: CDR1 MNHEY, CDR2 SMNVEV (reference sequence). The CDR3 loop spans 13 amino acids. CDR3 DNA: TGTGCCAGCAGCTTCACGGGCTATGAGACCCAGTACTTC. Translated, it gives CASSFTGYETQYF.

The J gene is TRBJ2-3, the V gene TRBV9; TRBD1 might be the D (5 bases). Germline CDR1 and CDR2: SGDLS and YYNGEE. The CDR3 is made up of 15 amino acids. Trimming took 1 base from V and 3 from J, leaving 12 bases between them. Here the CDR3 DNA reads TGTGCCAGCAGCGTATTCCAGGGTGGTACAGATACGCAGTATTTT. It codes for CASSVFQGGTDTQYF.

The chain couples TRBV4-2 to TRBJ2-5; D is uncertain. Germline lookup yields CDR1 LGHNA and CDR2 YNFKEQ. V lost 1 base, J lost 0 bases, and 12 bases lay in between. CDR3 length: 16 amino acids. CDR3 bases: TGTGCCAGCAGCCAAGCGGCCGTCCTGTACCAAGAGACCCAGTACTTC. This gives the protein CASSQAAVLYQETQYF.

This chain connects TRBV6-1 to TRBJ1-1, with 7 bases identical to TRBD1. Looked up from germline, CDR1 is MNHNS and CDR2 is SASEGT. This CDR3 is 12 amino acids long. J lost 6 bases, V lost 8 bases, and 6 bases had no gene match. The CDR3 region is CASGRGSSEAFF. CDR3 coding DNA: TGTGCCAGCGGCAGGGGGTCATCTGAAGCTTTCTTT.

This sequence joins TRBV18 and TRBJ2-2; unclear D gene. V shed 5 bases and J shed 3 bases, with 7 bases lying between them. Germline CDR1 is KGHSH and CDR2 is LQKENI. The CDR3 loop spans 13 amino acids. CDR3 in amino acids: CASSEMDTGELFF. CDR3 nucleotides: TGTGCCAGCTCAGAAATGGACACCGGGGAGCTGTTTTTT.

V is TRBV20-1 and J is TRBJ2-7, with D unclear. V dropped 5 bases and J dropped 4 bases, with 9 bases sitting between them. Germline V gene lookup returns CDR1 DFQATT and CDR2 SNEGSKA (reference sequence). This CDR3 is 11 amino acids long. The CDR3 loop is CSASDEYEQYF. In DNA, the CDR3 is TGCAGTGCTTCGGACGAGTACGAGCAGTACTTC.

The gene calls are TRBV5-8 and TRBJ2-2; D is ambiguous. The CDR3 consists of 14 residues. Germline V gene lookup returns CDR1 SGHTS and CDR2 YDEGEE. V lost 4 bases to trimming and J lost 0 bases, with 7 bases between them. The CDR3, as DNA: TGTGCCAGCAGCGCAGGACCGAACACCGGGGAGCTGTTTTTT. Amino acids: CASSAGPNTGELFF.

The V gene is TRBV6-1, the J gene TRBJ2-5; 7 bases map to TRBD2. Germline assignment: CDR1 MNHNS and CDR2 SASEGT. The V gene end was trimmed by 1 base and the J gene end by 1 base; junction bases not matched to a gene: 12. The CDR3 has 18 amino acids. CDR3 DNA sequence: TGTGCCAGCAGTGAAGTAATGTACGCGGGGGAACCCCAAGAGACCCAGTACTTC. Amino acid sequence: CASSEVMYAGEPQETQYF.